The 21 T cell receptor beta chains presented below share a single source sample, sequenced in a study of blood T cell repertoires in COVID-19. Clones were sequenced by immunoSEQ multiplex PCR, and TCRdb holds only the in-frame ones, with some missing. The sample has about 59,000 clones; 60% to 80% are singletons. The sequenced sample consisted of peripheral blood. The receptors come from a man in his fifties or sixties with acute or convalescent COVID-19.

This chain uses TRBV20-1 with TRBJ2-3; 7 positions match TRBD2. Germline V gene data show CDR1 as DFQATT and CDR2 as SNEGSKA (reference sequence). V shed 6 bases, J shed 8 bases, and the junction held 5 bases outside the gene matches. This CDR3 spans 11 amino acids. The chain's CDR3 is CSAGEGPTQYF. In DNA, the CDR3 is TGCAGTGCGGGGGAGGGGCCTACGCAGTATTTT.

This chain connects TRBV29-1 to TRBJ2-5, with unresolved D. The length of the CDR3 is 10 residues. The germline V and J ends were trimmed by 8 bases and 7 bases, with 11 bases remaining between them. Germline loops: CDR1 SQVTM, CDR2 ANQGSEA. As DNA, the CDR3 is TGCAGCATAGACTCTGGGACCCAGTACTTC. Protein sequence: CSIDSGTQYF. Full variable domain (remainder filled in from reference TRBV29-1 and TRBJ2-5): SAVISQKPSRDICQRGTSLTIQCQVDSQVTMMFWYRQQPGQSLTLIATANQGSEATYESGFVIDKFPISRPNLTFSTLTVSNMSPEDSSIYLCSIDSGTQYFGPGTRLLVL.

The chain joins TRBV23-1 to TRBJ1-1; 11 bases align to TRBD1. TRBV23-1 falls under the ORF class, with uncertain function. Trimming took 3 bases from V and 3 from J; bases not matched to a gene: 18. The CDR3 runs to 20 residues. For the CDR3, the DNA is TGCGCCAGCAGTCACGGAATTACGGGACAGGGGGAAACTGGGTACACTGAAGCTTTCTTT. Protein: CASSHGITGQGETGYTEAFF.

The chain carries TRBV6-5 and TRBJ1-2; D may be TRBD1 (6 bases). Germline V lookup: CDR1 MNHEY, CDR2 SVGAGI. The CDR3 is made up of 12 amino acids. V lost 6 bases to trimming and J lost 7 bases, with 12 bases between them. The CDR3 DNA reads TGTGCCAGCAGCGGGGGGGCGCGTGGCTACACCTTC. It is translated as CASSGGARGYTF.

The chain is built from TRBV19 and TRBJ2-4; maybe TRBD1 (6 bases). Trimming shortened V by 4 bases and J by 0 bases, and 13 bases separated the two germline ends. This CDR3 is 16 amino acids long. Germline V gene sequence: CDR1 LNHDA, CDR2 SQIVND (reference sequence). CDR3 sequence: CASSTDRTLAKNIQYF. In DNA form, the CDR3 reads TGTGCCAGTAGTACCGACAGGACTCTAGCCAAAAACATTCAGTACTTC.

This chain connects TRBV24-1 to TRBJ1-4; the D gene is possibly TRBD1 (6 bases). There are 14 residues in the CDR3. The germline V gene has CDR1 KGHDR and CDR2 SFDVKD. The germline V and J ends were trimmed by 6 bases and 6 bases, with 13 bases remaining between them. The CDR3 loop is CATSSAGADEKLFF. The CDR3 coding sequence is TGTGCCACCAGTTCCGCAGGGGCCGATGAAAAACTGTTTTTT.

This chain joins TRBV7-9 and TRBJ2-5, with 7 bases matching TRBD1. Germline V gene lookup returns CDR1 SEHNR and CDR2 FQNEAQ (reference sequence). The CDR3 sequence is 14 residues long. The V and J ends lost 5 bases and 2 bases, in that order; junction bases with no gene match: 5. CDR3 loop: CASSLGTVQETQYF. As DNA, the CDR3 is TGTGCCAGCAGCCTAGGGACAGTACAAGAGACCCAGTACTTC.

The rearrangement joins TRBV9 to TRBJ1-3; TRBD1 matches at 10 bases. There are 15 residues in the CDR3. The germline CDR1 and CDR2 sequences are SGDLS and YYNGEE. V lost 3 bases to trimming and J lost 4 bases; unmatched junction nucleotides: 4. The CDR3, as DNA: TGTGCCAGCAGCGCGGGGGGACAGGGGGGAAACACCATATATTTT. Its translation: CASSAGGQGGNTIYF.

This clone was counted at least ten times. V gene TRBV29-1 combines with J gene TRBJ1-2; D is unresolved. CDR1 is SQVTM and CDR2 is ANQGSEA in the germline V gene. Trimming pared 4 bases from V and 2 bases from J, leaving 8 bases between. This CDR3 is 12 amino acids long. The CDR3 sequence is CSVVSGNYGYTF. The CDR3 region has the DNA TGCAGCGTTGTGTCAGGCAACTATGGCTACACCTTC.

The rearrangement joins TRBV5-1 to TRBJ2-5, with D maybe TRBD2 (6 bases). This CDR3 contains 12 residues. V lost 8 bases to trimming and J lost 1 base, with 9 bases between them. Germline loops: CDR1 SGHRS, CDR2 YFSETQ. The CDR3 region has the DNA TGCGCCAGTCGGGACTCCCAAGAGACCCAGTACTTC. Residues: CASRDSQETQYF.

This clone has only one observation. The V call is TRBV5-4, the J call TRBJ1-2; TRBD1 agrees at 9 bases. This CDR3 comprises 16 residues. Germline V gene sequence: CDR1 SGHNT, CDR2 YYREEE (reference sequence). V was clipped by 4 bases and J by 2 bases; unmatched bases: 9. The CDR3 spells CASSDGQGMRNYGYTF. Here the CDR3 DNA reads TGTGCCAGCAGCGATGGACAGGGGATGAGAAACTATGGCTACACCTTC.

The chain's CDR3 is CASIQGEERGYTF. The CDR3, as DNA: TGTGCCAGCATCCAAGGCGAGGAGAGGGGCTACACCTTC. The chain carries TRBV2 and TRBJ1-2; D remains ambiguous. V lost 7 bases, J lost 8 bases, and 17 bases lay in between. CDR1 is SNHLY and CDR2 is FYNNEI in the germline V gene. This CDR3 has 13 residues.

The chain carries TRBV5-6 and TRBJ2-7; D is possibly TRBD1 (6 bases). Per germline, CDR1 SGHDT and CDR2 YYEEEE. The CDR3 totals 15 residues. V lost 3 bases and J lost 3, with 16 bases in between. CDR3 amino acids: CASSSYGTLYYEQYF. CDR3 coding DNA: TGTGCCAGCAGCTCTTACGGGACACTGTACTACGAGCAGTACTTC. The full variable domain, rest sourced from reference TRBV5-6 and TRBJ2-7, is DAGVTQSPTHLIKTRGQQVTLRCSPKSGHDTVSWYQQALGQGPQFIFQYYEEEERQRGNFPDRFSGHQFPNYSSELNVNALLLGDSALYLCASSSYGTLYYEQYFGPGTRLTVT.

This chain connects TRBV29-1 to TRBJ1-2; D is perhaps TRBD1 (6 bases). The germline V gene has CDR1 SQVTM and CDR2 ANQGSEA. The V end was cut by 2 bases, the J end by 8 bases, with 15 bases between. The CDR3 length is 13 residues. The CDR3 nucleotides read TGCAGCGTTGAAACCAACAGGGAATTCGGCTACACCTTC. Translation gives CSVETNREFGYTF.

In DNA form, the CDR3 reads TGTGCCAGCAGTCGTGTGTATCAGCCCCAGCATTTT. Its translation is CASSRVYQPQHF. V usage is TRBV28 and J usage is TRBJ1-5; no clear D gene. The CDR3 has 12 amino acids. The ends were cut back, 5 bases at V and 5 bases at J, with 7 bases in the middle. The germline V gene has CDR1 MDHEN and CDR2 SYDVKM.

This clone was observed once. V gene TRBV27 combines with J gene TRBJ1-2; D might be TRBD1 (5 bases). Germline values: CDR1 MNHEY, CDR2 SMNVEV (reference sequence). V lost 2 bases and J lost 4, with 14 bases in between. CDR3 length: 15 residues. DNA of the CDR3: TGTGCCAGCAGTTTAATTACGGGGGACGTCTATGGCTACACCTTC. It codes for CASSLITGDVYGYTF.

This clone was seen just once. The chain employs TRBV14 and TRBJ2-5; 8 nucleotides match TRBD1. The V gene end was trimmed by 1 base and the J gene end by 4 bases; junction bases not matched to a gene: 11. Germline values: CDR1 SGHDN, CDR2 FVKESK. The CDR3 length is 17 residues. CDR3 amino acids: CASSQGLGQADRETQYF. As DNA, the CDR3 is TGTGCCAGCAGCCAAGGTTTGGGACAGGCGGATCGAGAGACCCAGTACTTC.

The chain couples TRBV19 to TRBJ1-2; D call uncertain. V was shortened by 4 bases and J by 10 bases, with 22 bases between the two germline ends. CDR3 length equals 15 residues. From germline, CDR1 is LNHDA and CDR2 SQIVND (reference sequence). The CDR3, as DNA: TGTGCCAGTAGTAGGGGTAGCGGCCGGATTTCTTACTACACCTTC. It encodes CASSRGSGRISYYTF.

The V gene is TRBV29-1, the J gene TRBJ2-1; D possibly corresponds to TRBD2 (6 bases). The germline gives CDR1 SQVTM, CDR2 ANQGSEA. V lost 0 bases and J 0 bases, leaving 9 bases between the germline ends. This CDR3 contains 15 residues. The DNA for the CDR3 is TGCAGCGTTGAAGACCTTAGCGGCTCCTACAATGAGCAGTTCTTC. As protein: CSVEDLSGSYNEQFF.

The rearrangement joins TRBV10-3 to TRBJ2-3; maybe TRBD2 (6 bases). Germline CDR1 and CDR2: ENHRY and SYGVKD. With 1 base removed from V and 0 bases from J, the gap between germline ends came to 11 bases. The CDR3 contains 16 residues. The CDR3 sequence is CAISEWREISTDTQYF. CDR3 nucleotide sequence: TGTGCCATCAGTGAGTGGAGGGAGATCAGCACAGATACGCAGTATTTT.

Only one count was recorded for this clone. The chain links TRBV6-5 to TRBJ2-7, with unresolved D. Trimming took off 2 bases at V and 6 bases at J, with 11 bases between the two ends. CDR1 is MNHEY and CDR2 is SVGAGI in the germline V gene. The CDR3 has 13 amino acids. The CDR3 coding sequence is TGTGCCAGCAGTTACGGGCCTGGCCGCGAGCAGTACTTC. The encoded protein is CASSYGPGREQYF.